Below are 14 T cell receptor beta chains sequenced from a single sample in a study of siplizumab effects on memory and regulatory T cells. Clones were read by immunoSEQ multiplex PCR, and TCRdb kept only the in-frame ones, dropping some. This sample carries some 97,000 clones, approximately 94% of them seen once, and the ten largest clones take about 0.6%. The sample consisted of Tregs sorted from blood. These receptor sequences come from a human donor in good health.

The DNA for the CDR3 is TGTGCCAGCAGCTCAGGACCGGCGGGTGAGCAGTTCTTC. Translated, it gives CASSSGPAGEQFF. The chain is built from TRBV9 and TRBJ2-1, with D possibly being TRBD2 (5 bases). This CDR3 spans 13 amino acids. Germline V gene data show CDR1 as SGDLS and CDR2 as YYNGEE. V dropped 4 bases and J dropped 9 bases, with 14 bases sitting between them.

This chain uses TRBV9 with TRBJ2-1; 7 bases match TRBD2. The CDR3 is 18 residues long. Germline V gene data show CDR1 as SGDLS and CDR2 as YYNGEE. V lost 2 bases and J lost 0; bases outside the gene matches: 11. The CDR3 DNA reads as TGTGCCAGCAGCGTCGGGACTACCCGTGCAAGCTCCTACAATGAGCAGTTCTTC. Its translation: CASSVGTTRASSYNEQFF.

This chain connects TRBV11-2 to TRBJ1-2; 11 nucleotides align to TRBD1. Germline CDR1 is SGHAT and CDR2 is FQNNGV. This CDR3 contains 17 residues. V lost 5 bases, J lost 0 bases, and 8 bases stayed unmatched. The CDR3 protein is CASSQRTGGSPNYGYTF. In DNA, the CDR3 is TGTGCCAGCAGCCAGCGGACAGGGGGCTCTCCTAACTATGGCTACACCTTC. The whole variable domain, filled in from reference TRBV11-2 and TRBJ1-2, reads EAGVAQSPRYKIIEKRQSVAFWCNPISGHATLYWYQQILGQGPKLLIQFQNNGVVDDSQLPKDRFSAERLKGVDSTLKIQPAKLEDSAVYLCASSQRTGGSPNYGYTFGSGTRLTVV.

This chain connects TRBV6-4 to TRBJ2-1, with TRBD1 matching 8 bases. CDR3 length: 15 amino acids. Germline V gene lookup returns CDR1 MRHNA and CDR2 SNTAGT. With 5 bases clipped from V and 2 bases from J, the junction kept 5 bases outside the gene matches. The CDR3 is CASSLGTGPYNEQFF. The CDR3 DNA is TGTGCCAGCAGTCTTGGGACAGGACCCTACAATGAGCAGTTCTTC.

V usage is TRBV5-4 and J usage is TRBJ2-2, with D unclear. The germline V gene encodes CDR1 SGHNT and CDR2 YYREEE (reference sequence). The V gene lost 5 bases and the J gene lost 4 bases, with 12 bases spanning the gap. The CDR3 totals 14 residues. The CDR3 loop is CASSSRPSTGELFF. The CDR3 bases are TGTGCCAGCAGTTCACGACCGAGCACCGGGGAGCTGTTTTTT.

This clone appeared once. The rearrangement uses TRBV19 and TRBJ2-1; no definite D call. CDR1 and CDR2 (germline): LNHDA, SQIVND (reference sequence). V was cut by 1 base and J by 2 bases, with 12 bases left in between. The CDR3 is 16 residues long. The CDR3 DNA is TGTGCCAGTAGTATAGGCCACCTTAGTCCCTACAATGAGCAGTTCTTC. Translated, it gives CASSIGHLSPYNEQFF. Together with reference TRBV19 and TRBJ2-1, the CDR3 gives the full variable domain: DGGITQSPKYLFRKEGQNVTLSCEQNLNHDAMYWYRQDPGQGLRLIYYSQIVNDFQKGDIAEGYSVSREKKESFPLTVTSAQKNPTAFYLCASSIGHLSPYNEQFFGPGTRLTVL.

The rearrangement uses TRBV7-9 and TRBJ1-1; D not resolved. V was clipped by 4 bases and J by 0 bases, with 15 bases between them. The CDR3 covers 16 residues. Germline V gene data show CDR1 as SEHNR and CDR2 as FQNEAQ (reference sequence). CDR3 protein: CASSWSWTGMNTEAFF. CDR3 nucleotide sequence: TGTGCCAGCAGCTGGTCCTGGACCGGGATGAACACTGAAGCTTTCTTT.

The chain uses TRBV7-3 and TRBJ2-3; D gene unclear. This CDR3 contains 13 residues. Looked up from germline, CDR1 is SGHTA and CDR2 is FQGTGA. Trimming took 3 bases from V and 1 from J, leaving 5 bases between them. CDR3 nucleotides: TGTGCCAGCAGCTTGGACCGCACAGATACGCAGTATTTT. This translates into CASSLDRTDTQYF.

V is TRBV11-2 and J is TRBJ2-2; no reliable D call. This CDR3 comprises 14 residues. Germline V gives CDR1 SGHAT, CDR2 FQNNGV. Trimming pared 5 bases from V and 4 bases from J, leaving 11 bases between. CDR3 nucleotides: TGTGCCAGCAGCCGATTTGGGTCCACCGGGGAGCTGTTTTTT. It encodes CASSRFGSTGELFF.

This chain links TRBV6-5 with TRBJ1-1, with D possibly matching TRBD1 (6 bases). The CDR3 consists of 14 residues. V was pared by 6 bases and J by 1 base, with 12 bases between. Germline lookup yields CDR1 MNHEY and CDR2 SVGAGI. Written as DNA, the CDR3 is TGTGCCAGCAGAGCGACAGGTCCGAACACTGAAGCTTTCTTT. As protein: CASRATGPNTEAFF.

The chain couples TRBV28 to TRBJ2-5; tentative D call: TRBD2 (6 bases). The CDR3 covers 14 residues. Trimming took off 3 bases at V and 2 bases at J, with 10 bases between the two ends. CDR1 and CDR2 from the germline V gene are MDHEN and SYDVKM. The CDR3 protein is CASSFVGTQETQYF. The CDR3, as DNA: TGTGCCAGCAGTTTCGTCGGGACTCAAGAGACCCAGTACTTC. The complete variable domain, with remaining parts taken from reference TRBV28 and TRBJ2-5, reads DVKVTQSSRYLVKRTGEKVFLECVQDMDHENMFWYRQDPGLGLRLIYFSYDVKMKEKGDIPEGYSVSREKKERFSLILESASTNQTSMYLCASSFVGTQETQYFGPGTRLLVL.

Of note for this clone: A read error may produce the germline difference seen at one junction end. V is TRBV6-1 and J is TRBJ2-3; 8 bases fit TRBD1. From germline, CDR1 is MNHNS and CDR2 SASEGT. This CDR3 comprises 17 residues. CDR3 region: CASSEAIGGIGTGTQYF. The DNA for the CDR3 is TGTGCCAGCAGTGAAGCTATTGGGGGAATAGGGACAGGTACGCAGTATTTT.

DNA of the CDR3: TGTGCCAGCAGCGTAGCTCCGATGGTAGCGGGAAGTGAGCAGTTCTTC. Protein: CASSVAPMVAGSEQFF. This rearrangement joins TRBV9 to TRBJ2-1, with 8 bases that match TRBD2. The CDR3 length is 16 residues. V dropped 0 bases and J dropped 9; count of bases not matched to a gene: 11. Germline-derived CDR1 and CDR2 are SGDLS and YYNGEE.

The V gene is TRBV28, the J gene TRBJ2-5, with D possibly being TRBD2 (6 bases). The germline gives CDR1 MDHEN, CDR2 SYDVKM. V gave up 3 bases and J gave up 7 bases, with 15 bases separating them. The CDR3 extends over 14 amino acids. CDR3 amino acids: CASSLLRGGGTQYF. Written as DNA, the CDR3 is TGTGCCAGCAGTTTGCTTAGGGGAGGTGGGACCCAGTACTTC.